This T cell receptor (beta chain) is drawn from a study of T cell repertoires in cytomegalovirus infection. Study details: It was the public TCR beta signatures that indicated both CMV infection and matching HLA type.

Study-wide results and limits: HLA-C-restricted TCR beta clonotypes specific for CMV led the ex vivo response. Cumulative frequency (of public TCR beta family members) identified carriers of CMV plus the relevant HLA.

Between the trimmed V and J ends, which lost 4 bases and 9 bases, there was a span of 13 bases. The CDR3 sequence is 13 residues long. Germline assignment: CDR1 SGHTA and CDR2 FQGNSA. This clonotype was seen only a few times. The target antigen is unknown. TCRdb fed the reads into MiXCR, producing one record per CDR3 protein. Of about 310,000 distinct CDR3 sequences in the sample, roughly 17% are singletons; the top ten hold about 12%. The receptor was derived from a human donor in good health (CMV status not recorded). Some clones in this sample may be carry-over from other donors' samples. The J gene is TRBJ1-5, the V gene TRBV7-2; D possibly corresponds to TRBD1 (6 bases). The sample comprised PBMCs. The CDR3 sequence: CASSSGELGPQHF. CDR3 in DNA: TGTGCCAGCAGCTCAGGGGAGCTTGGGCCCCAGCATTTT.